The next 24 T cell receptor beta chains were all read from a single sample in a study of T cells after yellow fever vaccination. TCRdb re-called the 5' RACE reads with MiXCR, one entry per CDR3 protein. The table has hundreds of thousands of distinct CDR3 sequences, approximately 12% seen once. Sequencing was performed on CD4+ T cells sorted from PBMCs, taken 15 days after the yellow fever booster vaccination. These receptors all stem from a man aged 18-30 years who received the YFV17D yellow fever vaccine.

This chain connects TRBV4-1 to TRBJ2-4; D not certain. Trimming shortened V by 5 bases and J by 7 bases, and 6 bases separated the two germline ends. Germline V gene data show CDR1 as MGHRA and CDR2 as YSYEKL. The CDR3 contains 11 residues. The CDR3 DNA reads as TGCGCCAGCAGCATAGAGAACATTCAGTACTTC. Translating gives CASSIENIQYF.

This clonotype was detected a few times. At one end the junction does not follow the germline gene, possibly because of a read error. The V gene is TRBV24-1, the J gene TRBJ2-1; D not resolved. Germline V gives CDR1 KGHDR, CDR2 SFDVKD. The length of the CDR3 is 9 residues. This chain's CDR3 is CARQSPRVF. For the CDR3, the DNA is TGTGCCAGGCAGTCACCCCGGGTCTTC.

This clonotype occurred many times. The chain is built from TRBV20-1 and TRBJ2-2; 8 bases align to TRBD1. The germline V gene encodes CDR1 DFQATT and CDR2 SNEGSKA (reference sequence). This CDR3 spans 12 amino acids. Here the CDR3 DNA reads TGCGGAGGACAGGGCGACACCGGGGAGCTGTTTTTT. Amino acid sequence: CGGQGDTGELFF.

This clonotype appeared a few times. The rearrangement joins TRBV27 to TRBJ1-1; D is unresolved. CDR3 length: 14 amino acids. The V and J ends lost 0 bases and 8 bases respectively, with 13 bases between them. Germline CDR1 is MNHEY and CDR2 is SMNVEV (reference sequence). The CDR3 region has the DNA TGTGCCAGCAGTTTATCTCTTTCCCTGGGGGAAGCTTTCTTT. This translates into CASSLSLSLGEAFF.

This clonotype came up many times. The chain links TRBV4-3 to TRBJ1-1, with 7 bases lining up with TRBD1. The germline V gene encodes CDR1 LGHNA and CDR2 YSLEER. This CDR3 contains 15 residues. The J segment lost 0 bases and the V segment lost 4 bases, leaving 5 bases of the junction unmatched. The chain's CDR3 is CASSLGQVMNTEAFF. The CDR3 DNA reads TGCGCCAGCAGCCTAGGACAGGTCATGAACACTGAAGCTTTCTTT.

There are a few counts of this clonotype. The V and J genes are TRBV10-3 and TRBJ1-4; no clear D gene. The CDR3 is made up of 15 amino acids. Germline loops: CDR1 ENHRY, CDR2 SYGVKD. The germline V and J ends were trimmed by 3 bases and 3 bases, with 11 bases remaining between them. The CDR3: CAISDDQMANEKLFF. The CDR3 region has the DNA TGTGCCATCAGTGACGACCAGATGGCTAATGAAAAACTGTTTTTT.

This chain connects TRBV6-6 to TRBJ2-7; D remains unclear. This CDR3 contains 12 residues. V lost 4 bases and J 4 bases, leaving 8 bases between the germline ends. The germline V gene encodes CDR1 MNHNY and CDR2 SVGAGI (reference sequence). The CDR3, as DNA: TGTGCCAGCAGTTCCGCCCGGTACGAGCAGTACTTC. Amino acid sequence: CASSSARYEQYF.

This clonotype was counted a few times. One base away lies a much larger clone, so this may be a sequencing read error. This chain uses TRBV7-3 with TRBJ2-3; D remains unclear. Germline CDR1 and CDR2: SGHTA and FQGTGA. The V end was cut by 2 bases, the J end by 5 bases, with 5 bases between. The CDR3 runs 12 residues. CDR3 bases: TGTGCCAGCAGCTTAGACGAAGATACGCAGTATTTT. As protein: CASSLDEDTQYF.

This rearrangement joins TRBV7-2 to TRBJ2-4, with 8 bases lining up with TRBD1. CDR1 and CDR2 from the germline V gene are SGHTA and FQGNSA. With V trimmed by 5 bases and J by 5 bases, 8 bases remained unmatched. The CDR3 runs to 15 residues. The CDR3 nucleotides read TGTGCCAGCAGCCCCCGGACAGGGTGGGAAAACATTCAGTACTTC. Amino acid sequence: CASSPRTGWENIQYF. Full variable domain (missing parts from reference TRBV7-2 and TRBJ2-4): GAGVSQSPSNKVTEKGKDVELRCDPISGHTALYWYRQSLGQGLEFLIYFQGNSAPDKSGLPSDRFSAERTGGSVSTLTIQRTQQEDSAVYLCASSPRTGWENIQYFGAGTRLSVL.

This clonotype has just a few counts. V is TRBV6-5 and J is TRBJ1-1; 11 bases line up with TRBD1. Trimming took 4 bases from V and 1 from J; bases not matched to a gene: 11. CDR1 is MNHEY, CDR2 SVGAGI, per germline. This CDR3 region has 18 residues. As DNA, the CDR3 is TGTGCCAGCAGTTCCACCGGACAGGGGGCGGTTTGGAACACTGAAGCTTTCTTT. Translating it yields CASSSTGQGAVWNTEAFF.

The genes are TRBV18 and TRBJ1-6, with unresolved D. The CDR3 contains 17 residues. Between the trimmed V and J ends, which lost 3 bases and 8 bases, there was a span of 20 bases. The germline V gene has CDR1 KGHSH and CDR2 LQKENI. CDR3 sequence: CASSPAAGLVYDSPLHF. The DNA of the CDR3 is TGTGCCAGCTCACCCGCGGCCGGCCTGGTGTATGATTCACCCCTCCACTTT.

This clonotype was seen repeatedly, ten times or more. The chain is built from TRBV4-2 and TRBJ2-5; no reliable D call. This CDR3 contains 14 residues. V lost 0 bases and J lost 5, with 10 bases in between. CDR1 and CDR2 (germline): LGHNA, YNFKEQ. The CDR3 DNA sequence: TGTGCCAGCAGCCAAGATGGGCGTCCTGAGACCCAGTACTTC. Translation: CASSQDGRPETQYF.

This clonotype has at least ten counts. This chain uses TRBV20-1 with TRBJ1-5; possibly TRBD1 for D (5 bases). CDR3 length: 14 amino acids. With 3 bases removed from V and 2 bases from J, the gap between germline ends came to 11 bases. The germline V gene has CDR1 DFQATT and CDR2 SNEGSKA (reference sequence). The CDR3 protein is CSASRDGRNQPQHF. In DNA form, the CDR3 reads TGCAGTGCTAGCCGGGACGGCCGCAATCAGCCCCAGCATTTT.

The V call is TRBV27, the J call TRBJ2-3; 10 positions match TRBD2. The CDR3 runs 14 residues. Trimming at V came to 7 bases and at J to 3 bases, leaving 4 bases not matched to a gene. CDR1 is MNHEY, CDR2 SMNVEV, per germline (reference sequence). CDR3 sequence (DNA): TGTGCCAGCAAGAGCGGGGGGGCAACAGATACGCAGTATTTT. It codes for CASKSGGATDTQYF.

The chain uses TRBV7-9 and TRBJ1-2; a weak D match, TRBD1 (6 bases). V lost 5 bases to trimming and J lost 6 bases, with 13 bases between them. The germline V gene encodes CDR1 SEHNR and CDR2 FQNEAQ (reference sequence). CDR3 size: 13 residues. As DNA, the CDR3 is TGTGCCAGCAGCCTTGGGGGCCTCGATGGCTACACCTTC. This sequence encodes CASSLGGLDGYTF.

This clonotype came up a few times. CDR3 loop: CSARAAKNAYNEQFF. The CDR3, as DNA: TGCAGTGCCCGCGCCGCCAAAAACGCCTACAATGAGCAGTTCTTC. The J gene is TRBJ2-1, the V gene TRBV20-1; D unclear. Germline values: CDR1 DFQATT, CDR2 SNEGSKA (reference sequence). This CDR3 contains 15 residues. V lost 6 bases to trimming and J lost 2 bases, with 17 bases between them.

This chain links TRBV7-9 with TRBJ1-1; D perhaps matches TRBD1 (5 bases). The CDR3 totals 14 residues. CDR1 is SEHNR, CDR2 FQNEAQ, per germline (reference sequence). V was clipped by 5 bases and J by 1 base, with 11 bases between them. Here the CDR3 reads CASSRDGWNTEAFF. The CDR3 nucleotides read TGTGCCAGCAGCCGGGACGGATGGAACACTGAAGCTTTCTTT.

The CDR3 sequence is CASRGERGQPQHF. The CDR3 coding sequence is TGTGCCAGCAGAGGGGAAAGGGGTCAGCCCCAGCATTTT. The J gene is TRBJ1-5, the V gene TRBV2; the D gene is possibly TRBD1 (5 bases). CDR3 size: 13 residues. V lost 6 bases and J lost 6, with 12 bases in between. Per germline, CDR1 SNHLY and CDR2 FYNNEI.

Of note for this clonotype: A read error may produce the germline difference seen at one junction end. This chain uses TRBV7-2 with TRBJ2-1; TRBD2 might be the D (6 bases). Per germline, CDR1 SGHTA and CDR2 FQGNSA. The CDR3 has 12 amino acids. The DNA for the CDR3 is TGTGCCAGCAGTTCCCCGGGACTCCCTCGACGTTTC. Translating it yields CASSSPGLPRRF.

Remarks on this clonotype: The germline gene is not matched at one end of the junction; a read error may be the cause. V gene TRBV5-1 combines with J gene TRBJ2-5; no firm D call. The CDR3 is 12 amino acids. Germline V gene data show CDR1 as SGHRS and CDR2 as YFSETQ. This chain's CDR3 is CASSLDLVWLDF. CDR3 bases: TGCGCCAGCAGCTTGGACTTGGTCTGGTTGGACTTC.

There are a few counts of this clonotype. The chain carries TRBV7-2 and TRBJ2-1; D perhaps matches TRBD2 (5 bases). The CDR3 extends over 15 amino acids. The germline V gene has CDR1 SGHTA and CDR2 FQGNSA. V dropped 1 base and J dropped 8 bases, with 15 bases sitting between them. DNA for the CDR3: TGTGCCAGCAGCTTAGGTGGGAGAAGATTCGATGAGCAGTTCTTC. It translates to CASSLGGRRFDEQFF.

In this sample, this clonotype turned up many times. The chain couples TRBV20-1 to TRBJ1-1; the D gene is possibly TRBD1 (5 bases). This CDR3 is 13 amino acids long. In germline, CDR1 is DFQATT, CDR2 SNEGSKA (reference sequence). V was shortened by 6 bases and J by 4 bases, with 15 bases between the two germline ends. The CDR3 loop reads CSASRGESTEAFF. In nucleotides, the CDR3 is TGCAGTGCCAGTCGGGGGGAGAGCACTGAAGCTTTCTTT.

This clonotype was detected only a few times. J is TRBJ1-6 and V is TRBV7-2; possible D gene TRBD1, 5 bases. The CDR3 runs to 17 residues. Germline values: CDR1 SGHTA, CDR2 FQGNSA. The V gene lost 5 bases and the J gene lost 9 bases, with 23 bases spanning the gap. CDR3 sequence: CASSPWWRGNRFSPLHF. CDR3 nucleotides: TGTGCCAGCAGCCCTTGGTGGAGGGGTAATCGGTTTTCACCCCTCCACTTT.

This clonotype was observed many times. This chain joins TRBV6-2 or TRBV6-3 and TRBJ2-7; tentatively, D is TRBD1 (5 bases). V lost 3 bases and J 2 bases, leaving 11 bases between the germline ends. Germline-derived CDR1 and CDR2 are MNHEY and SVGEGT. This CDR3 spans 14 amino acids. CDR3: CASSYWQGTYEQYF. Written as DNA, the CDR3 is TGTGCCAGCAGTTATTGGCAGGGCACCTACGAGCAGTACTTC.